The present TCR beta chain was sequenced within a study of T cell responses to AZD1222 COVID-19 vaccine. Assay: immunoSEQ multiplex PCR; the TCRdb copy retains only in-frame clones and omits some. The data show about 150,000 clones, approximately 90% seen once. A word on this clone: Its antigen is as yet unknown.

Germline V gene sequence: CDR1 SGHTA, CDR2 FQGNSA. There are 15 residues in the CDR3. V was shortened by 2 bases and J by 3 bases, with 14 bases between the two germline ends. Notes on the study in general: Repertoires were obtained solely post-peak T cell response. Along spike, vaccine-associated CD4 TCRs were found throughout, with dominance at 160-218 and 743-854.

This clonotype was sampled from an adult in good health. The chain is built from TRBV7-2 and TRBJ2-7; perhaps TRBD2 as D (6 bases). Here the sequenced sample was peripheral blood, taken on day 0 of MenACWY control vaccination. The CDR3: CASSLRGGENYEQYF. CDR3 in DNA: TGTGCCAGCAGCTTAAGGGGCGGGGAGAACTACGAGCAGTACTTC.